Detailed here is one T cell receptor beta chain. The data originate from a study of T cell changes during pregnancy in multiple sclerosis. This table comes from immunoSEQ multiplex PCR, and its TCRdb copy is limited to in-frame clones, with some not included. This table has roughly 48,000 clones, approximately 92% appearing once. The sample in question was CD4+ T cells from peripheral blood mononuclear cells, obtained in the second trimester of pregnancy. This clonotype originated in a female donor in good health, enrolled as a control in a pregnancy study.

In DNA, the CDR3 is TGCGCCAGCAGCGGACAGGGGCTGGGTGGCGAGCAGTACTTC. Its translation is CASSGQGLGGEQYF. V usage is TRBV5-1 and J usage is TRBJ2-7; 9 bases agree with TRBD1. The CDR3 spans 14 residues. J was trimmed by 6 bases and V by 4 bases; bases with no gene match: 8. CDR1 is SGHRS and CDR2 is YFSETQ in the germline V gene.